This T cell receptor (beta chain) was documented in a study of CD8 T cells in Susac syndrome. Purification of the CD8+ and CD4+ T cells relied on negative isolation, and TEMRA cells underwent FACS enrichment. RNA was extracted with the RNeasy kit, and a quantity of about 0.45 to 1 ug was reverse transcribed using random hexamers. TCR beta CDR3 was amplified by immunoSEQ multiplex PCR. This amplification extended across 54 Vbeta and 13 Jbeta segments. MiXCR was run by TCRdb on the immunoSEQ multiplex PCR reads, yielding one entry per CDR3 protein. The table shows 71,000 or so distinct CDR3 sequences, with just over 90% occurring only once. This CDR3 region has 14 residues. The trim removed 3 bases at V and 8 bases at J, leaving 8 bases unmatched. CDR1 and CDR2 from the germline V gene are DFQATT and SNEGSKA (reference sequence).

The chain joins TRBV20-1 to TRBJ2-1, with 9 bases matching TRBD2. The sample taken for sequencing was CD4+ T cells from PBMCs. The receptor was isolated from a human donor with Susac syndrome. The CDR3 DNA is TGCAGTGCTAGTAAAGCGGGGGGCATTGATGAGCAGTTCTTC. Encoded protein: CSASKAGGIDEQFF.